A single sample is the source of the 6 T cell receptor beta chains below, sequenced in a study of T cell repertoires in cytomegalovirus infection. Using its own MiXCR run on the reads, TCRdb lists one record per CDR3 protein. The table has over 200,000 distinct CDR3 sequences, about 13% seen once. Material for sequencing was PBMCs. The origin of the receptors is a human donor in good health (CMV status not recorded). Some clones in this sample may be carry-over from other donors' samples.

This clonotype was counted a single time. This rearrangement joins TRBV15 to TRBJ1-1; possible D gene TRBD1, 5 bases. There are 15 residues in the CDR3. Germline V gene lookup returns CDR1 LNHNV and CDR2 YYDKDF (reference sequence). Trimming shortened V by 5 bases and J by 1 base, and 14 bases separated the two germline ends. This CDR3 reads CATSPRPGQNTEAFF. The CDR3 DNA sequence: TGTGCCACCAGCCCCCGGCCAGGACAGAACACTGAAGCTTTCTTT.

Ten or more counts support this clonotype. This sequence joins TRBV20-1 and TRBJ1-4, with 7 bases matching TRBD1. Germline V gives CDR1 DFQATT, CDR2 SNEGSKA (reference sequence). The junction had 6 bases not matched to a gene; V was cut back by 2 bases and J by 3 bases. CDR3 size: 15 residues. The CDR3 here is CSARSPGTANEKLFF. For the CDR3, the DNA is TGCAGTGCTAGATCCCCCGGGACAGCTAATGAAAAACTGTTTTTT.

V usage is TRBV19 and J usage is TRBJ2-7, with 9 bases matching TRBD2. Trimming took 10 bases from V and 2 from J; bases not matched to a gene: 9. Germline assignment: CDR1 LNHDA and CDR2 SQIVND (reference sequence). CDR3 length: 14 residues. The CDR3 region is CATGASSGTYEQYF. As DNA, the CDR3 is TGTGCCACCGGAGCCTCTAGCGGGACCTACGAGCAGTACTTC.

This clonotype was observed many times. The chain is built from TRBV12-3 or TRBV12-4 and TRBJ1-6, with unresolved D. V was cut by 4 bases and J by 7 bases, with 5 bases left in between. The CDR3 totals 12 residues. CDR3 residues: CASSSENSPLHF. The CDR3 DNA is TGTGCCAGCAGTTCGGAGAATTCACCCCTCCACTTT.

In its sample, this clonotype was seen many times. V usage is TRBV4-1 and J usage is TRBJ1-5, with D possibly being TRBD1 (5 bases). The V and J ends lost 2 bases and 7 bases respectively, with 18 bases between them. This CDR3 is built from 16 residues. Germline V gene lookup returns CDR1 MGHRA and CDR2 YSYEKL. The CDR3 region has the DNA TGCGCCAGCAGCCAAACCCCGGGAAGGGGAAACCAGCCCCAGCATTTT. The encoded protein is CASSQTPGRGNQPQHF.

The table lists this clonotype with many counts. The CDR3 sequence: CASSLSGRGGQETQYF. The CDR3 DNA follows: TGTGCCAGCAGCTTAAGCGGGAGAGGGGGCCAAGAGACCCAGTACTTC. The chain links TRBV7-2 to TRBJ2-5, with 8 bases matching TRBD2. V lost 2 bases and J lost 1; bases outside the gene matches: 6. Germline lookup yields CDR1 SGHTA and CDR2 FQGNSA. CDR3 length: 16 amino acids.